One and the same sample provided the 3 T cell receptor beta chains below, sequenced in a study of blood T cell repertoires in COVID-19. Measured with immunoSEQ multiplex PCR; TCRdb has only the in-frame clones, and not every one. The data contain roughly 180,000 clones, approximately 86% of them singletons. The sequencing input was PBMCs or T cells enriched from blood (not recorded which). These receptors were collected from a woman aged 25 to 45 who had recovered from COVID-19.

V gene TRBV7-2 combines with J gene TRBJ1-1, with a weak D call TRBD1 (5 bases). V was shortened by 5 bases and J by 3 bases, with 13 bases between the two germline ends. Germline V gene lookup returns CDR1 SGHTA and CDR2 FQGNSA. The CDR3 totals 14 residues. The CDR3 protein is CASSPRDSDTEAFF. DNA of the CDR3: TGTGCCAGCAGCCCCCGGGACTCTGACACTGAAGCTTTCTTT. Filled out from reference TRBV7-2 and TRBJ1-1, the complete variable domain reads GAGVSQSPSNKVTEKGKDVELRCDPISGHTALYWYRQSLGQGLEFLIYFQGNSAPDKSGLPSDRFSAERTGGSVSTLTIQRTQQEDSAVYLCASSPRDSDTEAFFGQGTRLTVV.

V is TRBV27 and J is TRBJ2-3, with D possibly TRBD1 on 5 matching bases. V shed 7 bases and J shed 0 bases, with 14 bases lying between them. Germline assignment: CDR1 MNHEY and CDR2 SMNVEV (reference sequence). CDR3 length: 15 residues. Here the CDR3 reads CASTHRSLSTDTQYF. The CDR3 coding sequence is TGTGCCAGCACCCACAGGTCGCTTAGCACAGATACGCAGTATTTT.

This clone showed up many times. V gene TRBV4-2 combines with J gene TRBJ2-7; tentative D call: TRBD1 (6 bases). V lost 5 bases, J lost 1 base, and 15 bases lay in between. The germline V gene encodes CDR1 LGHNA and CDR2 YNFKEQ. CDR3 length: 15 residues. Written as DNA, the CDR3 is TGTGCCAGCAGCTCTCGACAGGCGTCTTCCTACGAGCAGTACTTC. It is translated as CASSSRQASSYEQYF.